This T cell receptor (beta chain) originates from a study of cytomegalovirus exposure and HLA in healthy donors. The PCR employed 60 Vbeta primers together with 13 Jbeta primers. Assay used: immunoSEQ multiplex PCR; TCRdb lists only in-frame clones, some missing. This repertoire shows fewer than 250,000 clones, about 78% found once; its top ten account for 3.8%. This TCR was recovered from a male donor in good health and CMV-seronegative. Source material: PBMCs.

CDR3 sequence (DNA): TGTGCCAGCAGCTCCGCGGTTACAGATACGCAGTATTTT. Protein: CASSSAVTDTQYF. J is TRBJ2-3 and V is TRBV5-4, with unresolved D. The V gene lost 3 bases and the J gene lost 3 bases, with 8 bases spanning the gap. Germline CDR1 is SGHNT and CDR2 is YYREEE (reference sequence). The CDR3 extends over 13 amino acids.